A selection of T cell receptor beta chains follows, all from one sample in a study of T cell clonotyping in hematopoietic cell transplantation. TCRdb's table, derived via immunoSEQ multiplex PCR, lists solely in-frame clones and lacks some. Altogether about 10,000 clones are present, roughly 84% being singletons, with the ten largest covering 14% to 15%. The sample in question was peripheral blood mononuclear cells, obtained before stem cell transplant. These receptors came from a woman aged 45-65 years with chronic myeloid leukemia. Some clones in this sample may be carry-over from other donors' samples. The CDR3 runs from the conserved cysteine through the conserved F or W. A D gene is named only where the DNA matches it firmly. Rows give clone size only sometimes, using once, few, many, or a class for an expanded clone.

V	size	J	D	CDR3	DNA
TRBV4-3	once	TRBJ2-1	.	CASSQGLPGSYDNEQFF	TGCGCCAGCAGCCAAGGGCTGCCGGGAAGCTACGACAATGAGCAGTTCTTC
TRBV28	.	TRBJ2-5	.	CASSLVGKGGEETQYF	TGTGCCAGCAGTTTGGTGGGCAAAGGGGGGGAAGAGACCCAGTACTTC
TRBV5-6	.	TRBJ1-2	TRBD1	CASSFSHPTNRGNYGYTF	TGTGCCAGCAGTTTCTCCCACCCCACCAACAGGGGAAACTATGGCTACACCTTC
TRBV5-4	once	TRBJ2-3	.	CASSTGWGVNTQYF	TGTGCCAGCAGCACCGGATGGGGAGTTAATACGCAGTATTTT
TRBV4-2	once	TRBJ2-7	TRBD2	CASSQTAGGFYEQYF	TGTGCCAGCAGCCAAACAGCGGGAGGGTTCTACGAGCAGTACTTC
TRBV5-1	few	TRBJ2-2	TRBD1	CASRGGTGGNGELFF	TGCGCCAGCAGAGGCGGGACAGGGGGCAACGGGGAGCTGTTTTTT
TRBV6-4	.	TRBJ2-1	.	CASSDATYNEQFF	TGTGCCAGCAGTGACGCTACCTACAATGAGCAGTTCTTC
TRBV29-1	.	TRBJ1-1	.	CSAKTRANTEAFF	TGCAGCGCTAAAACTAGGGCTAACACTGAAGCTTTCTTT
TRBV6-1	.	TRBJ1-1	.	CASSEFRAEAFF	TGTGCCAGCAGTGAATTTCGGGCTGAAGCTTTCTTT
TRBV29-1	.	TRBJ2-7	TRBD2	CSVEVGTSGGLEQYF	TGCAGCGTTGAAGTAGGAACTAGCGGGGGCCTCGAGCAGTACTTC
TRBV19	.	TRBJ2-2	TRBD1	CASRIGQGASGELFF	TGTGCCAGTAGGATTGGACAGGGGGCATCCGGGGAGCTGTTTTTT
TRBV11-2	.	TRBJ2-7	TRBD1	CASSARTGLKGQYF	TGTGCCAGCAGCGCCAGGACAGGGTTGAAGGGGCAGTACTTC
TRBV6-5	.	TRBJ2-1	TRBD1	CASSFDRGNEQFF	TGTGCCAGCAGTTTCGACAGGGGCAATGAGCAGTTCTTC
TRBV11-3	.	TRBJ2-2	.	CASSDGKFTGNTGELFF	TGTGCCAGCAGCGACGGAAAGTTTACAGGCAACACCGGGGAGCTGTTTTTT
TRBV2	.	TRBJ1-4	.	CASSEFSAGANEKLFF	TGTGCCAGCAGTGAATTTTCGGCGGGGGCAAATGAAAAACTGTTTTTT
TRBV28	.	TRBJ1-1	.	CASSPRQVNTEAFF	TGTGCCAGCAGTCCTAGACAGGTGAACACTGAAGCTTTCTTT
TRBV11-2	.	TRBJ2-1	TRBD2	CASSLVTSGRDDEQFF	TGTGCCAGCAGCTTAGTCACTAGCGGGAGGGATGATGAGCAGTTCTTC
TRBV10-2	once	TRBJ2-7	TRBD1	CASRTRNIDRASSYEQYF	TGCGCCAGCAGAACGCGAAACATTGACAGGGCCAGCTCCTACGAGCAGTACTTC
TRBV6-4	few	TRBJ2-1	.	CASSDAAQNEQFF	TGTGCCAGCAGTGACGCGGCCCAGAATGAGCAGTTCTTC
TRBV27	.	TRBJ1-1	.	CASSSKVGLTNTEAFF	TGTGCCAGCAGTTCGAAAGTGGGGCTCACGAACACTGAAGCTTTCTTT
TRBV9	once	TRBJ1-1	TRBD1	CASSPRVPGQGADTEAFF	TGTGCCAGCAGCCCCCGTGTCCCGGGACAGGGGGCGGACACTGAAGCTTTCTTT
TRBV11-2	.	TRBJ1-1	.	CASSFTGANTEAFF	TGTGCCAGCAGCTTTACGGGGGCTAACACTGAAGCTTTCTTT
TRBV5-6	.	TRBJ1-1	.	CASSDTKTNTEAFF	TGTGCCAGCAGCGACACAAAGACGAACACTGAAGCTTTCTTT
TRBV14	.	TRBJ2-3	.	CASSQVFTDTQYF	TGTGCCAGCAGCCAAGTCTTCACAGATACGCAGTATTTT
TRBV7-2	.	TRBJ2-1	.	CASSAWTEYNEQFF	TGTGCCAGCAGCGCCTGGACAGAATACAATGAGCAGTTCTTC
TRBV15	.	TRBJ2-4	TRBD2	CATSRGTSGNIQYF	TGTGCCACCAGCAGAGGAACTAGCGGGAACATTCAGTACTTC
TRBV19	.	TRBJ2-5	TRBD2	CASRLTSGTETQYF	TGTGCCAGTAGACTGACTAGCGGGACGGAGACCCAGTACTTC
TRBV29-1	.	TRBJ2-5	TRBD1	CSVPTGGQETQYF	TGCAGCGTGCCGACAGGGGGGCAAGAGACCCAGTACTTC
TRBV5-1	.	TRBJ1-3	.	CASSRDSGNTIYF	TGCGCCAGCAGCCGGGACTCTGGAAACACCATATATTTT
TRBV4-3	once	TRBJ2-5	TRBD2	CASSQEGLAGGRGTQYF	TGCGCCAGCAGCCAAGAGGGGTTAGCGGGGGGCCGGGGGACCCAGTACTTC
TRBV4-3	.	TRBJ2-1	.	CASSHSGDGYNEQFF	TGCGCCAGCAGCCATTCCGGAGACGGCTACAATGAGCAGTTCTTC
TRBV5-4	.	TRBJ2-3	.	CASSLGLDPTDTQYF	TGTGCCAGCAGCTTAGGGCTAGACCCCACAGATACGCAGTATTTT
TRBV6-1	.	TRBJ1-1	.	CASSATWQNTEAFF	TGTGCCAGCAGTGCGACCTGGCAGAACACTGAAGCTTTCTTT
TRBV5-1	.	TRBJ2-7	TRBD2	CASSEAPRGFSYEQYF	TGCGCCAGCAGCGAGGCCCCGCGGGGGTTCTCCTACGAGCAGTACTTC
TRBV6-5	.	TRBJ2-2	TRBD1	CASRGQGVVVGELFF	TGTGCCAGCAGGGGACAGGGGGTGGTGGTCGGGGAGCTGTTTTTT
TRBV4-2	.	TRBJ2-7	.	CASSQAPLSSYEQYF	TGTGCCAGCAGCCAAGCGCCCTTGAGCTCCTACGAGCAGTACTTC
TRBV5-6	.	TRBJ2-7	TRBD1	CASRVTGKAYEQYF	TGTGCCAGCAGGGTGACAGGGAAGGCCTACGAGCAGTACTTC
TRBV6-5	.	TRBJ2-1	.	CASSYSNNNEQFF	TGTGCCAGCAGTTACTCGAATAACAATGAGCAGTTCTTC